This TCR beta chain was identified during a study of tumor-infiltrating lymphocytes in primary liver carcinoma. About the research overall: Primary liver carcinoma in the patients was surgically resected.

Unsorted whole blood served as the source of blood RNA, and germline DNA was extracted as well. There are 12 residues in the CDR3. V was clipped by 7 bases and J by 0 bases, with 8 bases between them. CDR1 SQVTM and CDR2 ANQGSEA come from the germline V gene. This clonotype was seen at least ten times. Its antigen remains unidentified. Study-level points and caveats: When set against blood, tumors had a significantly higher top-250-clone fraction (p = 0.039).

Reverse transcription of about 0.5 ug total RNA with a constant-region primer produced TCR beta cDNA. It was through three nested multiplex PCR rounds of slightly modified ARM-PCR that TCR beta libraries arose. TRBV1-TRBV30 forward primers paired with a C-beta reverse primer were used in the first two PCR rounds, which ran roughly 11 cycles each. TCRdb analysed the multiplex PCR reads with MiXCR anew, one entry per CDR3 protein. The data contain 300,000 to 350,000 distinct CDR3 sequences, almost 65% of them seen just once; the ten biggest clones take up approximately 5.9%. The sequenced sample consisted of peripheral blood. This receptor was obtained from a man aged 40-49 years with primary liver carcinoma and hepatitis B virus infection. V usage is TRBV29-1 and J usage is TRBJ2-3; D ambiguous. CDR3 region: CSAKDSTDTQYF. DNA for the CDR3: TGCAGCGCCAAAGACAGCACAGATACGCAGTATTTT.